The source of this TCR beta chain is a study of blood T cell repertoires in COVID-19. The overall study: Sites in the United States, Italy and Spain provided acute and convalescent COVID-19 samples.

The V gene's germline CDR1 is KGHDR and CDR2 SFDVKD. The CDR3 contains 15 residues. Trimming cost V 3 bases and J 3 bases, with 12 bases left between them. Per the authors' pipeline: How many nucleated cells were present was estimated from reference gene primer amplification. Sequencing was performed with immunoSEQ multiplex PCR; in TCRdb, only in-frame clones are kept and a portion is missing. V, J and clone size are taken as reported in that table, and D and trimming were inferred from the DNA itself. The data hold roughly 100,000 clones, with over 80% observed a single time. This chain uses TRBV24-1 with TRBJ2-3; D is perhaps TRBD2 (6 bases). The source material was peripheral blood. This sequence was found in a man aged 50 to 60 with active COVID-19. This CDR3 is CATSDTGGPTDTQYF. The DNA for the CDR3 is TGTGCCACCAGTGATACCGGAGGGCCGACAGATACGCAGTATTTT.